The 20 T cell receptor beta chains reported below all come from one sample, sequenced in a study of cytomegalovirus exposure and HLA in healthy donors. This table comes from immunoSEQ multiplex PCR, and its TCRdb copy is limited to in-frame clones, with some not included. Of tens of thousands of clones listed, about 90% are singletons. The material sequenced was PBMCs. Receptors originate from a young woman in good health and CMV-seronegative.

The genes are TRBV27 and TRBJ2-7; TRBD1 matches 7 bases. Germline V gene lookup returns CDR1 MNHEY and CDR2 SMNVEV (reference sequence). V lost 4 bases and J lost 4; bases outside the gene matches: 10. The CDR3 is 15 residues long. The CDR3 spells CASSSTPDRLYEQYF. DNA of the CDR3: TGTGCCAGCAGTTCCACCCCGGACAGGCTATACGAGCAGTACTTC.

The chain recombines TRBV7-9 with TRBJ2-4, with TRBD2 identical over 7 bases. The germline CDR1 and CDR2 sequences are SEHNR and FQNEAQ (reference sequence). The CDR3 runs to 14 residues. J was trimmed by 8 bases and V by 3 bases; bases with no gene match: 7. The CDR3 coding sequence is TGTGCCAGCAGCTTCGGATTTGGGGGGGACATTCAGTACTTC. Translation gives CASSFGFGGDIQYF.

CDR3 in amino acids: CASSHGQGRTNEKLFF. CDR3 nucleotides: TGCGCCAGCAGTCATGGACAGGGGAGGACTAATGAAAAACTGTTTTTT. V and J are TRBV5-1 and TRBJ1-4, with 9 bases fitting TRBD1. The junction had 7 bases not matched to a gene; V was cut back by 5 bases and J by 2 bases. CDR3 length equals 16 residues. In germline, CDR1 is SGHRS, CDR2 YFSETQ.

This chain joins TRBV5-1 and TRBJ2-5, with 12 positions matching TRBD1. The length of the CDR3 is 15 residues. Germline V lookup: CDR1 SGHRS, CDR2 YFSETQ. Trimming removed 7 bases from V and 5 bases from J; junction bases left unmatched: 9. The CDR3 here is CASSQGTGGSETQYF. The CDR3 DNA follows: TGCGCCAGCTCCCAGGGGACAGGGGGCTCGGAGACCCAGTACTTC. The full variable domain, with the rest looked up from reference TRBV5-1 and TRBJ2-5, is KAGVTQTPRYLIKTRGQQVTLSCSPISGHRSVSWYQQTPGQGLQFLFEYFSETQRNKGNFPGRFSGRQFSNSRSEMNVSTLELGDSALYLCASSQGTGGSETQYFGPGTRLLVL.

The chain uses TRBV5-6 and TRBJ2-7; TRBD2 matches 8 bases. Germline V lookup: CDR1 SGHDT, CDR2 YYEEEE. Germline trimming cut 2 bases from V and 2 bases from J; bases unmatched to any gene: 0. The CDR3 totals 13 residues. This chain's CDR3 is CASSFGRAYEQYF. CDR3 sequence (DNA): TGTGCCAGCAGCTTCGGGAGGGCCTACGAGCAGTACTTC. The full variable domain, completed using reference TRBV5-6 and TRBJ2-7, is DAGVTQSPTHLIKTRGQQVTLRCSPKSGHDTVSWYQQALGQGPQFIFQYYEEEERQRGNFPDRFSGHQFPNYSSELNVNALLLGDSALYLCASSFGRAYEQYFGPGTRLTVT.

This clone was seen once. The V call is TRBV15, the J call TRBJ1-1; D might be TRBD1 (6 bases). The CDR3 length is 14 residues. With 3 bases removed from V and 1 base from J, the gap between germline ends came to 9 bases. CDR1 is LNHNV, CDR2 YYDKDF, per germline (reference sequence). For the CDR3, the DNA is TGTGCCACCAGCAGGGTGACAGGGAACACTGAAGCTTTCTTT. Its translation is CATSRVTGNTEAFF.

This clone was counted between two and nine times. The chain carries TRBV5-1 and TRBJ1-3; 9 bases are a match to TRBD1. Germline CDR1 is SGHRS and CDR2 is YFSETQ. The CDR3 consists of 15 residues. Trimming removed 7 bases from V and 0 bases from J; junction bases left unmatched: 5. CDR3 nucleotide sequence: TGCGCCAGCCAAGGACAGGGGAGCTCTGGAAACACCATATATTTT. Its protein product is CASQGQGSSGNTIYF.

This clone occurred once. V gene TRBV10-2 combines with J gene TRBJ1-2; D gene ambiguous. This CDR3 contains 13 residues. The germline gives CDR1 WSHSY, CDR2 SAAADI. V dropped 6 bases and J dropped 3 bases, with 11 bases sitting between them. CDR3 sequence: CASRRSWDYGYTF. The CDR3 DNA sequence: TGCGCCAGCAGGCGGAGTTGGGACTATGGCTACACCTTC.

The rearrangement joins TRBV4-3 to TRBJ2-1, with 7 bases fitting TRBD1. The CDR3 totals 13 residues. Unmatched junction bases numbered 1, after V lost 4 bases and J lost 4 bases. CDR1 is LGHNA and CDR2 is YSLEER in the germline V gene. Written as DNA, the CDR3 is TGCGCCAGCAGCCCAGGGGGATACAATGAGCAGTTCTTC. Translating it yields CASSPGGYNEQFF.

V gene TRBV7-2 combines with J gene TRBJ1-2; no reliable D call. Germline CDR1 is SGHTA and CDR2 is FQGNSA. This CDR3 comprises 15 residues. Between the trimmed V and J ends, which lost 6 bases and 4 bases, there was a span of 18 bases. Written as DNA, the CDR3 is TGTGCCAGCAGTTATACCGGGGTTTCCTTCTATGGCTACACCTTC. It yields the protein CASSYTGVSFYGYTF.

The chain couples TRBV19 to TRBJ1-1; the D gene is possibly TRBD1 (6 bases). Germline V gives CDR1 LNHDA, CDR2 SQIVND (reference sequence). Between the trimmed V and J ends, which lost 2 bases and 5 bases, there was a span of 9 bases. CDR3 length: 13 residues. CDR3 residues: CASSILGGTEAFF. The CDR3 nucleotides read TGTGCCAGTAGTATACTAGGGGGAACTGAAGCTTTCTTT.

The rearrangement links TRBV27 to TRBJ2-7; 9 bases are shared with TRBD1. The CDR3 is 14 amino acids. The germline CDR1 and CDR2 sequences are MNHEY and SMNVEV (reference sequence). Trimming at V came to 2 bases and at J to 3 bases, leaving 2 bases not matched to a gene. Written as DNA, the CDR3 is TGTGCCAGCAGTTTAACAGGGGGCGGCTACGAGCAGTACTTC. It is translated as CASSLTGGGYEQYF.

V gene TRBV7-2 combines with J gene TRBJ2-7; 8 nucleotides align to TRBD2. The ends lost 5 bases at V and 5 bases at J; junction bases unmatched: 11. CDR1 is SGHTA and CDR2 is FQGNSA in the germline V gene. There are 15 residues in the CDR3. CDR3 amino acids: CASSDQAAGEHEQYF. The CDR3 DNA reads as TGTGCCAGCAGCGACCAAGCAGCGGGAGAACACGAGCAGTACTTC. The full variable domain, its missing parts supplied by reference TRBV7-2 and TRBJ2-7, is GAGVSQSPSNKVTEKGKDVELRCDPISGHTALYWYRQSLGQGLEFLIYFQGNSAPDKSGLPSDRFSAERTGGSVSTLTIQRTQQEDSAVYLCASSDQAAGEHEQYFGPGTRLTVT.

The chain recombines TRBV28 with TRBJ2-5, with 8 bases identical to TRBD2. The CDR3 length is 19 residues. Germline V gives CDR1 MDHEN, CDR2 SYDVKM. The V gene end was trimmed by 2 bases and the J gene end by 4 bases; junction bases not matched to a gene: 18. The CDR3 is CASSLLLAGPESNVETQYF. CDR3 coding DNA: TGTGCCAGCAGTTTACTCCTAGCGGGCCCAGAATCAAACGTAGAGACCCAGTACTTC. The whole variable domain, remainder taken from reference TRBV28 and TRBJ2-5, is DVKVTQSSRYLVKRTGEKVFLECVQDMDHENMFWYRQDPGLGLRLIYFSYDVKMKEKGDIPEGYSVSREKKERFSLILESASTNQTSMYLCASSLLLAGPESNVETQYFGPGTRLLVL.

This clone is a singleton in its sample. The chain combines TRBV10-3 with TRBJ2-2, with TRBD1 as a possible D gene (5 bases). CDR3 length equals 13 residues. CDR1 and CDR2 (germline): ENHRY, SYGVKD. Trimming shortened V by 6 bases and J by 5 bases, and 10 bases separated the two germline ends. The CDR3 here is CAIRDKLTGELFF. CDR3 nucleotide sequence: TGTGCCATCAGGGACAAGCTTACCGGGGAGCTGTTTTTT.

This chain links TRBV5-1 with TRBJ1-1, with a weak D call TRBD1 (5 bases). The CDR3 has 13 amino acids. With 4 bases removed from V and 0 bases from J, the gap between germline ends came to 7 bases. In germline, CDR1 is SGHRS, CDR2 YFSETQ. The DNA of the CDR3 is TGCGCCAGCAGCGCACAGGTGAACACTGAAGCTTTCTTT. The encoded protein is CASSAQVNTEAFF.

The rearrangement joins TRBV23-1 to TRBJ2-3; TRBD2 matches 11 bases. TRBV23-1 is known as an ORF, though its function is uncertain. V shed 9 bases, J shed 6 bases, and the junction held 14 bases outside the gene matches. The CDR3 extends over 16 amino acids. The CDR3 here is CASKHVPSGRWDTQYF. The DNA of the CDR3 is TGCGCCAGTAAACATGTCCCTAGCGGGAGGTGGGATACGCAGTATTTT.

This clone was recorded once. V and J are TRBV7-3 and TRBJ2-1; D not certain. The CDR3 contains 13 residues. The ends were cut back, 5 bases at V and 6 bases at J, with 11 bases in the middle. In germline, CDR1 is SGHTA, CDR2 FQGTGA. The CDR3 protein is CASSPRGFNEQFF. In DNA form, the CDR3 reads TGTGCCAGCAGCCCAAGAGGTTTCAATGAGCAGTTCTTC.

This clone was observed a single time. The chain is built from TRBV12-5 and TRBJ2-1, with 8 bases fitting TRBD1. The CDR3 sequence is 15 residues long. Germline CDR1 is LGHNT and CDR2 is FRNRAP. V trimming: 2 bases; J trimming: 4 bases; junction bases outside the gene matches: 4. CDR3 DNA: TGTGCTAGTGGTTTGCCGACAGGGGAGTACAATGAGCAGTTCTTC. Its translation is CASGLPTGEYNEQFF.

CDR3 protein: CASSSPSEAFF. Here the CDR3 DNA reads TGCGCCAGCAGCTCCCCTTCTGAAGCTTTCTTT. This chain connects TRBV5-1 to TRBJ1-1; D remains unclear. The CDR3 is made up of 11 amino acids. Germline V gene sequence: CDR1 SGHRS, CDR2 YFSETQ. V was cut by 3 bases and J by 6 bases, with 6 bases left in between.